The 14 T cell receptor beta chains below were found in one sample sequenced in a study of blood T cell repertoires in COVID-19. Libraries were prepared by immunoSEQ multiplex PCR; TCRdb keeps only in-frame clonotypes and omits some of them. Found here are roughly 60,000 clones, approximately 92% of them singletons; the top ten hold approximately 6%. The sequencing sample was made of peripheral blood. Receptors originate from a human donor in a cohort sampled during active COVID-19.

This clone occurred a few times. The rearrangement joins TRBV3-1 (or the pseudogene TRBV3-2) to TRBJ2-7, with a weak D call TRBD1 (6 bases). V lost 4 bases to trimming and J lost 3 bases, with 10 bases between them. The length of the CDR3 is 13 residues. CDR1 and CDR2 (germline): LGHDT, YNNKEL (reference sequence). The CDR3 sequence is CASSRQADYEQYF. The CDR3 bases are TGTGCCAGCAGCCGACAGGCCGACTACGAGCAGTACTTC.

The chain has TRBV3-1 (or the pseudogene TRBV3-2) and TRBJ1-6; 7 bases line up with TRBD1. The CDR3 covers 16 residues. Looked up from germline, CDR1 is LGHDT and CDR2 is YNNKEL (reference sequence). J lost 5 bases, V lost 0 bases, and 4 bases had no gene match. The chain's CDR3 is CASSQEGTANNSPLHF. For the CDR3, the DNA is TGTGCCAGCAGCCAAGAAGGGACAGCGAATAATTCACCCCTCCACTTT.

This clone was detected only a few times. The chain employs TRBV18 and TRBJ1-6; D possibly corresponds to TRBD1 (5 bases). Germline V gene sequence: CDR1 KGHSH, CDR2 LQKENI. The CDR3 contains 14 residues. V shed 0 bases and J shed 10 bases, with 10 bases lying between them. CDR3 residues: CASSPPGPGSPLHF. The CDR3 DNA is TGTGCCAGCTCACCACCGGGGCCTGGGTCACCCCTCCACTTT.

The chain is built from TRBV12-3 or TRBV12-4 and TRBJ1-2; no clear D. Trimming shortened V by 8 bases and J by 5 bases, and 12 bases separated the two germline ends. The CDR3 length is 12 residues. The CDR3 here is CASRKEYYGYTF. CDR3 coding DNA: TGTGCCAGCCGGAAGGAGTATTATGGCTACACCTTC.

This chain uses TRBV13 with TRBJ2-1; 9 bases agree with TRBD2. Germline assignment: CDR1 PRHDT and CDR2 FYEKMQ (reference sequence). Trimming removed 2 bases from V and 3 bases from J; junction bases left unmatched: 11. The length of the CDR3 is 18 residues. The CDR3 region has the DNA TGTGCCAGCAGCTTAACCCCGACTCGACTAGCGGACTACAATGAGCAGTTCTTC. Its protein product is CASSLTPTRLADYNEQFF.

This chain uses TRBV7-9 with TRBJ1-1, with a tentative D call TRBD1 (6 bases). Germline CDR1 and CDR2: SEHNR and FQNEAQ (reference sequence). This CDR3 region has 15 residues. V dropped 5 bases and J dropped 4 bases, with 17 bases sitting between them. In DNA form, the CDR3 reads TGTGCCAGCAGCCCCCTAACAGGGAGCGGCACTGAAGCTTTCTTT. Amino acid sequence: CASSPLTGSGTEAFF. The full variable domain, its missing parts supplied by reference TRBV7-9 and TRBJ1-1, is DTGVSQNPRHKITKRGQNVTFRCDPISEHNRLYWYRQTLGQGPEFLTYFQNEAQLEKSRLLSDRFSAERPKGSFSTLEIQRTEQGDSAMYLCASSPLTGSGTEAFFGQGTRLTVV.

The chain carries TRBV27 and TRBJ2-2; 10 bases align to TRBD1. Germline V CDR1 and CDR2: MNHEY, SMNVEV (reference sequence). The length of the CDR3 is 15 residues. V shed 5 bases and J 4 bases; nucleotides not matched to a gene: 4. In nucleotides, the CDR3 is TGTGCCAGCAGTCCCCGGACAGGGGGCACCGGGGAGCTGTTTTTT. Translation: CASSPRTGGTGELFF.

The chain recombines TRBV7-6 with TRBJ2-2; 7 nucleotides match TRBD2. This CDR3 comprises 17 residues. Germline V gives CDR1 SGHVS, CDR2 FNYEAQ. Trimming took 1 base from V and 1 from J; bases not matched to a gene: 6. This CDR3 reads CASSLGGRGRNTGELFF. The CDR3 DNA is TGTGCCAGCAGCTTAGGAGGGAGGGGCCGGAACACCGGGGAGCTGTTTTTT.

The chain uses TRBV6-5 and TRBJ2-7, with D perhaps matching TRBD2 (5 bases). CDR3 size: 15 residues. Germline V gives CDR1 MNHEY, CDR2 SVGAGI. Trimming took 6 bases from V and 3 from J, leaving 18 bases between them. The CDR3 coding sequence is TGTGCCAGCAGAGTTACGCTAACGGGGAACTACGAGCAGTACTTC. Protein sequence: CASRVTLTGNYEQYF.

CDR3 sequence reads: CASSYTVIYGYTF. The CDR3 DNA sequence: TGTGCCAGCAGTTACACAGTCATCTATGGCTACACCTTC. The chain employs TRBV6-5 and TRBJ1-2; D is undetermined. V was shortened by 2 bases and J by 4 bases, with 8 bases between the two germline ends. CDR3 length: 13 amino acids. Germline assignment: CDR1 MNHEY and CDR2 SVGAGI.

The chain joins TRBV7-2 to TRBJ1-3, with a tentative D call TRBD1 (5 bases). Looked up from germline, CDR1 is SGHTA and CDR2 is FQGNSA. Trimming removed 0 bases from V and 4 bases from J, with 16 bases in between. The CDR3 is 17 residues long. Written as DNA, the CDR3 is TGTGCCAGCAGCTTAGCAGTCCAGGGTCTTATCGGAAACACCATATATTTT. This codes for CASSLAVQGLIGNTIYF.

This rearrangement joins TRBV6-4 to TRBJ2-3; TRBD2 agrees at 7 bases. In germline, CDR1 is MRHNA, CDR2 SNTAGT. V was pared by 6 bases and J by 3 bases, with 12 bases of the junction left unmatched. The CDR3 runs 16 residues. CDR3 region: CASSQNLGGMTDTQYF. The DNA for the CDR3 is TGTGCCAGCAGCCAAAACCTCGGGGGGATGACAGATACGCAGTATTTT.

V and J are TRBV12-3 or TRBV12-4 and TRBJ1-5; 9 bases align to TRBD1. V trimming: 5 bases; J trimming: 6 bases; junction bases outside the gene matches: 2. The CDR3 is 13 residues long. CDR3 DNA: TGTGCCAGCAGTAGGACAGGGGTTCAGCCCCAGCATTTT. Amino acid sequence: CASSRTGVQPQHF.

The rearrangement joins TRBV6-6 to TRBJ2-7; 11 bases fit TRBD2. This CDR3 contains 16 residues. CDR1 is MNHNY and CDR2 is SVGAGI in the germline V gene (reference sequence). The trim removed 2 bases at V and 3 bases at J, leaving 6 bases unmatched. Here the CDR3 reads CASSYPGTSGNYEQYF. In DNA, the CDR3 is TGTGCCAGCAGTTACCCAGGGACTAGCGGAAACTACGAGCAGTACTTC.